One and the same sample provided the 10 T cell receptor beta chains below, sequenced in a study of T cell repertoires in cytomegalovirus infection. MiXCR was run by TCRdb on the reads, yielding one entry per CDR3 protein. The sample carries roughly 500,000 distinct CDR3 sequences, 16% recorded once. Input material: CD8+ T cells from PBMCs. The receptors come from a human donor in good health (CMV status not recorded). Some clones in this sample may be carry-over from other donors' samples.

The chain uses TRBV19 and TRBJ1-2; tentative D call: TRBD1 (6 bases). This CDR3 contains 14 residues. The V gene lost 5 bases and the J gene lost 2 bases, with 12 bases spanning the gap. The V gene's germline CDR1 is LNHDA and CDR2 SQIVND (reference sequence). The CDR3, as DNA: TGTGCCAGTAGTCCCCAGGGGAGGAACTATGGCTACACCTTC. Its protein is CASSPQGRNYGYTF. Using reference TRBV19 and TRBJ1-2 for the parts outside the CDR3, the full variable domain is DGGITQSPKYLFRKEGQNVTLSCEQNLNHDAMYWYRQDPGQGLRLIYYSQIVNDFQKGDIAEGYSVSREKKESFPLTVTSAQKNPTAFYLCASSPQGRNYGYTFGSGTRLTVV.

This clonotype was counted once. The chain is built from TRBV27 and TRBJ2-7, with 8 bases aligning to TRBD2. Losses at the gene ends were 3 bases for V and 4 bases for J; bases not matched to a gene: 5. CDR3 length equals 14 residues. The germline CDR1 and CDR2 sequences are MNHEY and SMNVEV (reference sequence). CDR3: CASSFTSGVYEQYF. The CDR3 DNA is TGTGCCAGCAGTTTCACTAGCGGAGTATACGAGCAGTACTTC.

At least ten counts were recorded for this clonotype. This chain links TRBV24-1 with TRBJ2-6, with D possibly being TRBD2 (7 bases). Germline V gene data show CDR1 as KGHDR and CDR2 as SFDVKD. This CDR3 has 16 residues. Deletions cut 1 base from V and 2 bases from J, with 8 bases between. CDR3 protein: CATSDFGGPGANVLTF. CDR3 nucleotide sequence: TGTGCCACCAGTGATTTCGGGGGGCCTGGGGCCAACGTCCTGACTTTC.

In its sample, this clonotype was seen many times. This rearrangement joins TRBV4-1 to TRBJ1-1, with a weak D call TRBD1 (5 bases). The V gene's germline CDR1 is MGHRA and CDR2 YSYEKL. CDR3 length equals 14 residues. V shed 2 bases and J shed 0 bases, with 7 bases lying between them. The CDR3 spells CASSQLGLNTEAFF. Written as DNA, the CDR3 is TGCGCCAGCAGCCAACTGGGGCTGAACACTGAAGCTTTCTTT.

The V and J genes are TRBV7-9 and TRBJ1-1; D gene uncertain. This CDR3 region has 14 residues. Deletions cut 5 bases from V and 7 bases from J, with 17 bases between. Germline V lookup: CDR1 SEHNR, CDR2 FQNEAQ (reference sequence). CDR3 in DNA: TGTGCCAGCAGCCCCCCCGCGCGTGACGGTGAAGCTTTCTTT. Translating gives CASSPPARDGEAFF.

There are many counts of this clonotype. This chain uses TRBV28 with TRBJ2-4; 9 bases are shared with TRBD1. Germline CDR1 is MDHEN and CDR2 is SYDVKM. The CDR3 has 13 residues. Trimming cost V 6 bases and J 8 bases; bases outside gene matches: 5. The CDR3 loop reads CASRTRQGDIQYF. The CDR3 nucleotides are TGTGCCAGCAGGACACGACAGGGGGACATTCAGTACTTC.

This clonotype was counted at least ten times. The chain uses TRBV28 and TRBJ2-6, with 9 bases lining up with TRBD1. J gave up 0 bases and V 1 base, and 13 bases lay outside the gene matches. Germline CDR1 is MDHEN and CDR2 is SYDVKM. This CDR3 has 21 residues. CDR3 sequence: CASSLLIGLRDRDSGANVLTF. In DNA, the CDR3 is TGTGCCAGCAGTTTATTAATAGGACTCCGGGACAGGGACTCTGGGGCCAACGTCCTGACTTTC.

In this sample, this clonotype turned up a few times. This chain uses TRBV6-6 with TRBJ1-6; unclear D gene. V lost 7 bases and J 0 bases, leaving 16 bases between the germline ends. The CDR3 runs to 17 residues. CDR1 MNHNY and CDR2 SVGAGI come from the germline V gene (reference sequence). Here the CDR3 DNA reads TGTGCCAGCAATACAGCGTCTTTCAGCTCCTATAATTCACCCCTCCACTTT. Residues: CASNTASFSSYNSPLHF.

Ten or more counts support this clonotype. J is TRBJ2-2 and V is TRBV6-1; 8 bases line up with TRBD2. Germline trimming cut 8 bases from V and 3 bases from J; bases unmatched to any gene: 8. The germline V gene has CDR1 MNHNS and CDR2 SASEGT. CDR3 length equals 15 residues. CDR3 nucleotide sequence: TGTGCCAGCGGGGGCGGGACTAGAGACACCGGGGAGCTGTTTTTT. This gives the protein CASGGGTRDTGELFF.

This clonotype was observed many times. The CDR3 bases are TGTGCCAGCAGCTCCGGGACTTCGCCTCGCAATGAGCAGTTCTTC. It yields the protein CASSSGTSPRNEQFF. The gene calls are TRBV7-9 and TRBJ2-1; a possible D gene is TRBD2 (6 bases). This CDR3 is built from 15 residues. V lost 4 bases, J lost 6 bases, and 16 bases lay in between. Germline loops: CDR1 SEHNR, CDR2 FQNEAQ (reference sequence).